The 20 T cell receptor beta chains presented below share a single source sample, sequenced in a study of blood T cells in healthy people across ages. For the second PCR, which ran for 7 to 11 cycles, a sample-barcoded 5' primer and a J-beta primer mix were used. MiXCR, applied by TCRdb to the 5' RACE reads, yields one record per CDR3 protein. This table holds under 800,000 distinct CDR3 sequences, roughly 44% found once. Sequenced material: blood. These receptor sequences come from a woman aged 55-70 years in good health.

In this sample, this clonotype turned up a few times. This chain links TRBV5-6 with TRBJ2-3; tentatively, D is TRBD1 or TRBD2 (5 bases each). V lost 4 bases, J lost 4 bases, and 16 bases lay in between. The germline V gene encodes CDR1 SGHDT and CDR2 YYEEEE. CDR3 length equals 15 residues. The CDR3 spells CASSPGSGTPDTQYF. The CDR3 DNA reads as TGTGCCAGCAGCCCCGGTTCCGGGACCCCAGATACGCAGTATTTT.

The V gene is TRBV6-2 or TRBV6-3, the J gene TRBJ2-3, with 8 bases aligning to TRBD2. The CDR3 consists of 17 residues. J was trimmed by 1 base and V by 2 bases; bases with no gene match: 8. From germline, CDR1 is MNHEY and CDR2 SVGEGT. The CDR3 DNA sequence: TGTGCCAGCAGTTACGAAGGTAGCGGGGACCGCACAGATACGCAGTATTTT. Translated, it gives CASSYEGSGDRTDTQYF.

This chain connects TRBV10-3 to TRBJ2-7; possibly TRBD1 or TRBD2 for D (5 bases each). Matching the DNA end better, TRBJ2-5 makes the J call doubtful. The CDR3 covers 13 residues. In germline, CDR1 is ENHRY, CDR2 SYGVKD. This CDR3 is CAISRDPEETQYF. The CDR3, as DNA: TGTGCCATCAGCCGGGACCCAGAAGAGACCCAGTACTTC.

This clonotype was recorded at least ten times. The chain couples TRBV27 to TRBJ1-2; 9 nucleotides match TRBD1. The germline CDR1 and CDR2 sequences are MNHEY and SMNVEV (reference sequence). V lost 7 bases and J lost 7; bases outside the gene matches: 13. CDR3 length equals 15 residues. The CDR3 DNA follows: TGTGCCAGCAAGCTAGGAACAGGGGGCGTCGGTGGCTACACCTTC. Its translation is CASKLGTGGVGGYTF.

This clonotype was seen a handful of times. The V call is TRBV3-1, the J call TRBJ2-7; D may be TRBD1 (6 bases). CDR1 and CDR2 from the germline V gene are LGHDT and YNNKEL (reference sequence). This CDR3 spans 15 amino acids. V was clipped by 3 bases and J by 5 bases, with 17 bases between them. CDR3 bases: TGTGCCAGCAGCCATTCTACGACAGGAGACCACGAGCAGTACTTC. Translated: CASSHSTTGDHEQYF.

The chain couples TRBV4-2 to TRBJ1-6; D gene uncertain. The germline gives CDR1 LGHNA, CDR2 YNFKEQ. This CDR3 contains 15 residues. V lost 1 base and J lost 10, with 14 bases in between. CDR3 in DNA: TGTGCCAGCAGCCAAGCCCCGGGCGAGTACTCACCCCTCCACTTT. The encoded protein is CASSQAPGEYSPLHF.

The gene calls are TRBV20-1 and TRBJ2-5; perhaps TRBD1 as D (5 bases). The CDR3 is 12 residues long. Trimming took off 6 bases at V and 1 base at J, with 9 bases between the two ends. Germline V gene sequence: CDR1 DFQATT, CDR2 SNEGSKA (reference sequence). The CDR3 DNA sequence: TGCAGTGCCACAGGTACCCAAGAGACCCAGTACTTC. Translation gives CSATGTQETQYF.

The sample holds a few counts of this clonotype. The rearrangement joins TRBV7-2 to TRBJ2-3, with unresolved D. CDR1 is SGHTA and CDR2 is FQGNSA in the germline V gene. Trimming left V 1 base short and J 2 bases short, with 16 bases between. The CDR3 is 17 amino acids. CDR3 residues: CASSLVQAIPHTDTQYF. Here the CDR3 DNA reads TGTGCCAGCAGCTTAGTGCAGGCTATTCCCCACACAGATACGCAGTATTTT.

To note about this clonotype: A much bigger clone sits one base away, suggesting this may be a read error. J is TRBJ2-5 and V is TRBV7-2; weak D call: TRBD1 (6 bases). CDR1 is SGHTA and CDR2 is FQGNSA in the germline V gene. Trimming cost V 2 bases and J 2 bases, with 12 bases left between them. The CDR3 length is 15 residues. CDR3 nucleotide sequence: TGTGCCAGCAGCTTAATGGGGGCTAGGCAAGAGACCCAGTACTTC. Translation: CASSLMGARQETQYF. The whole variable domain, remainder taken from reference TRBV7-2 and TRBJ2-5, is GAGVSQSPSNKVTEKGKDVELRCDPISGHTALYWYRQSLGQGLEFLIYFQGNSAPDKSGLPSDRFSAERTGGSVSTLTIQRTQQEDSAVYLCASSLMGARQETQYFGPGTRLLVL.

The chain combines TRBV9 with TRBJ2-1, with D uncertain. The DNA matches TRBJ2-7 better at its end, which makes the J call doubtful. The CDR3 runs 14 residues. Germline V CDR1 and CDR2: SGDLS, YYNGEE. The CDR3 reads CASSVAGPYNEQYF. CDR3 coding DNA: TGTGCCAGCAGCGTAGCGGGCCCCTACAATGAGCAGTACTTC.

V gene TRBV20-1 combines with J gene TRBJ1-5; D unclear. Trimming pared 3 bases from V and 0 bases from J, leaving 12 bases between. From germline, CDR1 is DFQATT and CDR2 SNEGSKA (reference sequence). The length of the CDR3 is 15 residues. CDR3 DNA sequence: TGCAGTGCTAGCAGTGGGGTTTATAGCAATCAGCCCCAGCATTTT. Translating it yields CSASSGVYSNQPQHF.

In its sample, this clonotype was seen a few times. This chain links TRBV9 with TRBJ2-3; D is possibly TRBD2 (7 bases). The CDR3 is 14 amino acids. Per the germline V gene, CDR1 is SGDLS and CDR2 is YYNGEE. Trimming left V 5 bases short and J 2 bases short, with 12 bases between. The CDR3 bases are TGTGCCAGCAGGCGGGGGCCCGACACAGATACGCAGTATTTT. This gives the protein CASRRGPDTDTQYF.

The rearrangement uses TRBV5-1 and TRBJ2-5; 9 nucleotides match TRBD1. The J call may be mistaken, given a closer DNA end match to TRBJ2-7. CDR3 length: 16 residues. CDR1 SGHRS and CDR2 YFSETQ come from the germline V gene. CDR3 loop: CASSLVGGTGLNEQYF. The CDR3 nucleotides read TGCGCCAGCAGCTTGGTAGGAGGGACAGGGCTTAACGAGCAGTACTTC.

The chain has TRBV7-9 and TRBJ1-6, with a tentative D call TRBD1 (5 bases). CDR1 and CDR2 from the germline V gene are SEHNR and FQNEAQ (reference sequence). This CDR3 has 15 amino acids. The V gene lost 4 bases and the J gene lost 5 bases, with 12 bases spanning the gap. In DNA, the CDR3 is TGTGCCAGCAGCTGGGGGACGGTTGATAATTCACCCCTCCACTTT. It codes for CASSWGTVDNSPLHF.

This clonotype was seen a handful of times. The genes are TRBV2 and TRBJ2-1, with 7 bases aligning to TRBD2. The CDR3 is 15 residues long. V lost 8 bases, J lost 5 bases, and 12 bases stayed unmatched. In germline, CDR1 is SNHLY, CDR2 FYNNEI. For the CDR3, the DNA is TGTGCCAGCCGGACCTCTAGCGGCCCGCACAATGAGCAGTTCTTC. Translation: CASRTSSGPHNEQFF.

The rearrangement joins TRBV12-3 or TRBV12-4 to TRBJ2-7; D ambiguous. Trimming took off 5 bases at V and 5 bases at J, with 10 bases between the two ends. The CDR3 is 12 amino acids. For the CDR3, the DNA is TGTGCCAGCAGTCCCGGATATGACGAGCAGTACTTC. Protein: CASSPGYDEQYF.

A single count supports this clonotype. At one of its ends the junction is not consistent with the germline gene, which may arise from a read error. This chain links TRBV7-6 with TRBJ2-4, with D maybe TRBD2 (6 bases). The CDR3 spans 16 residues. Germline CDR1 is SGHVS and CDR2 is FNYEAQ. The chain's CDR3 is CACSPSVGKAKNIQYF. CDR3 in DNA: TGTGCCTGCAGCCCTAGCGTCGGCAAGGCCAAAAACATTCAGTACTTC.

The chain joins TRBV29-1 to TRBJ2-7; 13 bases line up with TRBD2. This CDR3 spans 14 amino acids. Germline loops: CDR1 SQVTM, CDR2 ANQGSEA. Germline trimming cut 6 bases from V and 6 bases from J; bases unmatched to any gene: 8. CDR3 residues: CSVPGTSGKGEQYF. The CDR3 DNA follows: TGCAGCGTGCCCGGGACTAGCGGGAAGGGCGAGCAGTACTTC.

There are a few counts of this clonotype. The chain employs TRBV6-2 or TRBV6-3 and TRBJ1-1, with D hard to call. Germline lookup yields CDR1 MNHEY and CDR2 SVGEGT. V dropped 5 bases and J dropped 5 bases, with 15 bases sitting between them. The length of the CDR3 is 14 residues. The CDR3 DNA sequence: TGTGCCAGCAGTCGCCGGGCCCTCGATACTGAAGCTTTCTTT. Encoded protein: CASSRRALDTEAFF.

This chain's CDR3 is CASSQALLVAGGYNEQFF. The DNA of the CDR3 is TGCGCCAGCAGCCAGGCCCTTTTAGTAGCGGGGGGCTACAATGAGCAGTTCTTC. The chain recombines TRBV5-1 with TRBJ2-1; TRBD2 matches at 10 bases. This CDR3 has 18 residues. The V gene end was trimmed by 4 bases and the J gene end by 3 bases; junction bases not matched to a gene: 13. Per germline, CDR1 SGHRS and CDR2 YFSETQ. Complete variable domain (other parts from reference TRBV5-1 and TRBJ2-1): KAGVTQTPRYLIKTRGQQVTLSCSPISGHRSVSWYQQTPGQGLQFLFEYFSETQRNKGNFPGRFSGRQFSNSRSEMNVSTLELGDSALYLCASSQALLVAGGYNEQFFGPGTRLTVL.